The sequence of this T cell receptor beta chain was determined in a study of blood T cell repertoires in COVID-19. For the study at large: Italy, Spain and the United States were the sources of the convalescent and acute COVID-19 samples. Nucleic acid was either cDNA or gDNA, and it came from T cells, B-cell-depleted T cells, or PBMCs.

Trimming stripped 5 bases from V and 1 base from J, with 23 bases between. Germline loops: CDR1 SGHVS, CDR2 FQNEAQ. The CDR3 sequence is 18 residues long. The Seattle patients joined while their infection was active and were tracked longitudinally afterward. Generated by immunoSEQ multiplex PCR, the TCRdb table keeps only in-frame clones and is missing some. Of about 350,000 clones in the sample, around nine tenths were seen once. The gene calls are TRBV7-8 and TRBJ1-2, with TRBD1 as a possible D gene (6 bases). Specimen: peripheral blood. This sequence was found in a woman aged 55-70 years with COVID-19, enrolled during active disease. CDR3 loop: CASSRRDLNRVRNYGYTF. The CDR3 DNA follows: TGTGCCAGCAGCCGAAGAGACCTAAACAGGGTTCGTAACTATGGCTACACCTTC.